These 14 T cell receptor beta chains share one sample of origin, sequenced in a study of blood T cell repertoires in COVID-19. Method: immunoSEQ multiplex PCR; TCRdb's copy keeps in-frame clones and lacks some. The table has 300,000 to 350,000 clones, 90% seen once; the top ten hold approximately 4%. Input material: PBMCs or T cells enriched from blood (not recorded which). These receptors came from a woman between 18 and 30 years old with acute COVID-19.

The chain has TRBV9 and TRBJ2-7; 10 positions match TRBD2. The CDR3 consists of 20 residues. The germline CDR1 and CDR2 sequences are SGDLS and YYNGEE. V trimming: 4 bases; J trimming: 2 bases; junction bases outside the gene matches: 21. The CDR3 loop reads CASSHGIAGGDIDVAYEQYF. CDR3 sequence (DNA): TGTGCCAGCAGCCATGGTATAGCGGGAGGAGACATCGATGTGGCCTACGAGCAGTACTTC.

This clone was seen just once. The J gene is TRBJ1-2, the V gene TRBV14, with D unclear. The V gene's germline CDR1 is SGHDN and CDR2 FVKESK. Trimming stripped 1 base from V and 4 bases from J, with 10 bases between. CDR3 length equals 14 residues. CDR3 region: CASSQAPGIYGYTF. The CDR3 DNA reads TGTGCCAGCAGCCAAGCACCGGGTATCTATGGCTACACCTTC.

The chain carries TRBV11-3 and TRBJ2-1, with 13 bases identical to TRBD2. V lost 3 bases to trimming and J lost 8 bases; unmatched junction nucleotides: 7. Looked up from germline, CDR1 is SGHNT and CDR2 is YENEEA. This CDR3 has 16 residues. The chain's CDR3 is CASSFRTSGSSHEQFF. For the CDR3, the DNA is TGTGCCAGCAGCTTTAGGACTAGCGGGAGTAGCCATGAGCAGTTCTTC.

The chain carries TRBV5-1 and TRBJ2-1; D unresolved. CDR1 is SGHRS and CDR2 is YFSETQ in the germline V gene. This CDR3 has 17 amino acids. V dropped 0 bases and J dropped 0 bases, with 13 bases sitting between them. CDR3 loop: CASSLAAAISSYNEQFF. CDR3 nucleotide sequence: TGCGCCAGCAGCTTGGCGGCGGCCATAAGCTCCTACAATGAGCAGTTCTTC.

V is TRBV2 and J is TRBJ2-2; tentative D call: TRBD2 (6 bases). Germline assignment: CDR1 SNHLY and CDR2 FYNNEI. The CDR3 loop spans 14 amino acids. Trimming removed 10 bases at V and 8 bases at J, with 20 bases between. The CDR3 nucleotides are TGTGCCATTCAGGAGGGGCGGATGGGTGGGGAGCTGTTTTTT. Translation: CAIQEGRMGGELFF.

This chain uses TRBV28 with TRBJ2-1; 8 nucleotides align to TRBD2. CDR1 and CDR2 from the germline V gene are MDHEN and SYDVKM. The CDR3 consists of 15 residues. V shed 7 bases and J 0 bases; nucleotides not matched to a gene: 5. This CDR3 reads CASTPSGSSYNEQFF. The CDR3, as DNA: TGTGCCAGCACCCCCAGCGGGAGCTCCTACAATGAGCAGTTCTTC.

Note on this clone: An end of the junction differs from the germline gene, which may be a read error. The chain is built from TRBV18 and TRBJ2-7; TRBD2 aligns across 7 bases. Germline V gives CDR1 KGHSH, CDR2 LQKENI. The CDR3 spans 15 residues. CDR3 sequence: CASSSPGTTKYEQYF. DNA for the CDR3: TGTGCCAGCTCATCACCCGGGACTACCAAATACGAGCAGTACTTC.

On this clone itself: This sample includes further DNA sequences coding for the same CDR3. The gene calls are TRBV5-4 and TRBJ2-7, with 7 bases lining up with TRBD1. The length of the CDR3 is 14 residues. Trimming took 4 bases from V and 2 from J; bases not matched to a gene: 6. Germline CDR1 and CDR2: SGHNT and YYREEE (reference sequence). The CDR3 region has the DNA TGTGCCAGCAGCCCTGGCCAGGGGGCCTACGAGCAGTACTTC. It translates to CASSPGQGAYEQYF.

The rearrangement uses TRBV7-2 and TRBJ2-7; 8 nucleotides match TRBD1. The CDR3 is 14 amino acids. Germline lookup yields CDR1 SGHTA and CDR2 FQGNSA. Trimming removed 5 bases from V and 2 bases from J; junction bases left unmatched: 5. This chain's CDR3 is CASSPGQGPYEQYF. Written as DNA, the CDR3 is TGTGCCAGCAGCCCCGGACAGGGTCCCTACGAGCAGTACTTC. Drawing the rest from reference TRBV7-2 and TRBJ2-7, the complete variable domain is GAGVSQSPSNKVTEKGKDVELRCDPISGHTALYWYRQSLGQGLEFLIYFQGNSAPDKSGLPSDRFSAERTGGSVSTLTIQRTQQEDSAVYLCASSPGQGPYEQYFGPGTRLTVT.

The gene calls are TRBV11-3 and TRBJ2-7; D ambiguous. The CDR3 is made up of 14 amino acids. V lost 1 base, J lost 2 bases, and 9 bases lay in between. Germline V CDR1 and CDR2: SGHNT, YENEEA. In DNA form, the CDR3 reads TGTGCCAGCAGCTTAGCAGGTGAAACCTACGAGCAGTACTTC. This encodes CASSLAGETYEQYF.

The gene calls are TRBV15 and TRBJ2-5, with TRBD2 matching over 8 bases. J gave up 5 bases and V 0 bases, and 11 bases lay outside the gene matches. The CDR3 sequence is 17 residues long. Germline-derived CDR1 and CDR2 are LNHNV and YYDKDF (reference sequence). As DNA, the CDR3 is TGTGCCACCAGCAGAGATCAGCCGGGACTAGTGGCGGAGACCCAGTACTTC. This encodes CATSRDQPGLVAETQYF. The whole variable domain, remainder taken from reference TRBV15 and TRBJ2-5, is DAMVIQNPRYQVTQFGKPVTLSCSQTLNHNVMYWYQQKSSQAPKLLFHYYDKDFNNEADTPDNFQSRRPNTSFCFLDIRSPGLGDTAMYLCATSRDQPGLVAETQYFGPGTRLLVL.

CDR3 residues: CASKDLTGPTNEKLFF. DNA of the CDR3: TGCGCCAGCAAGGACCTTACAGGGCCAACTAATGAAAAACTGTTTTTT. The chain joins TRBV23-1 to TRBJ1-4; TRBD1 might be the D (6 bases). TRBV23-1 has ORF status, its function being uncertain. V gave up 7 bases and J gave up 0 bases, with 15 bases separating them. The length of the CDR3 is 16 residues.

The V gene is TRBV28, the J gene TRBJ2-3; perhaps TRBD2 as D (5 bases). Germline-derived CDR1 and CDR2 are MDHEN and SYDVKM. This CDR3 spans 14 amino acids. V was trimmed by 3 bases and J by 4 bases, leaving 11 bases between them. The CDR3 DNA follows: TGTGCCAGCAGTTTCACGGTTAGCGCAGATACGCAGTATTTT. It is translated as CASSFTVSADTQYF.

The chain combines TRBV5-1 with TRBJ2-5, with a tentative D call TRBD2 (5 bases). Germline V gene data show CDR1 as SGHRS and CDR2 as YFSETQ. V was trimmed by 3 bases and J by 5 bases, leaving 11 bases between them. This CDR3 region has 13 residues. Here the CDR3 DNA reads TGCGCCAGCAGCTCGCCGACGGGGGAGACCCAGTACTTC. As protein: CASSSPTGETQYF.